The T cell receptor (beta chain) described here comes from a study of long-term antiretroviral therapy in people with HIV. As for the study in general: Collection dates of the earliest samples fall about a decade before the 2015 immediate-ART recommendation.

General study results and limits: After ART, diversity increased yet remained lower than transplant donor controls. Clonal populations expanded prior to ART predominated within the repertoire at all time points.

Samples were assayed with immunoSEQ v3.0 at survey level. The table came from immunoSEQ multiplex PCR; TCRdb's copy has only in-frame clones and leaves some out. This table holds about 32,000 clones, approximately 85% found once. On this clone: Its antigen is unknown.

It was in the United States that all participants with HIV were treated. This CDR3 comprises 17 residues. The V gene end was trimmed by 0 bases and the J gene end by 0 bases; junction bases not matched to a gene: 2. The V gene's germline CDR1 is SGHDT and CDR2 YYEEEE. Material: unsorted PBMCs, obtained 2.2 years after starting antiretroviral therapy. The rearrangement uses TRBV5-6 and TRBJ2-6; 8 bases are shared with TRBD1. The sequence was obtained from a young man with HIV. CDR3 residues: CASSLGTGSSGANVLTF. In DNA form, the CDR3 reads TGTGCCAGCAGCTTGGGGACAGGGAGCTCTGGGGCCAACGTCCTGACTTTC.